One and the same sample provided the 10 T cell receptor beta chains below, sequenced in a study of radiation and T cells in renal cell carcinoma (dated by TCRdb to 2019 to 2021). The time point label of this sample denotes: blood 4 weeks post-SBRT, at nephrectomy. What this sample's treatment or condition label stands for: 15 Gy SBRT to primary tumor, nephrectomy 4 weeks later. Library construction relied on the immunoSEQ multiplex PCR assay. TCRdb re-hosts the immuneACCESS table, in-frame sequences only. Its copies lack some clones; in the studies checked, an unresolved V gene accounts for under half of them, and the cause for the rest is not known. The sample data list 150,000 or so clones, and 88% of these were observed just once. The ten largest make up 10% to 12% of the sample. The sample consisted of blood, taken from a patient whose treatment included radiotherapy and nephrectomy. All receptors derive from a woman between 45 and 65 years old with renal cell carcinoma.

The chain combines TRBV5-5 with TRBJ1-1; 7 positions match TRBD1. J gave up 8 bases and V 3 bases, and 7 bases lay outside the gene matches. This CDR3 has 13 residues. Germline CDR1 and CDR2: SGHKS and YYEKEE (reference sequence). The DNA for the CDR3 is TGTGCCAGCAGCTGGGAAGGGGGCCTGGAAGCTTTCTTT. It codes for CASSWEGGLEAFF.

The J gene is TRBJ2-7, the V gene TRBV28; D is undetermined. The germline gives CDR1 MDHEN, CDR2 SYDVKM. V was pared by 10 bases and J by 3 bases, with 13 bases between. The CDR3 totals 12 residues. For the CDR3, the DNA is TGTGCCAATAGCCGGGCTATCTACGAGCAGTACTTC. Amino acids: CANSRAIYEQYF.

The rearrangement joins TRBV5-1 to TRBJ1-2; 9 positions agree with TRBD1. The CDR3 runs to 15 residues. The germline V gene encodes CDR1 SGHRS and CDR2 YFSETQ. V dropped 0 bases and J dropped 4; count of bases not matched to a gene: 4. CDR3 loop: CASSLAQGAIYGYTF. The CDR3 DNA reads TGCGCCAGCAGCTTGGCACAGGGGGCCATCTATGGCTACACCTTC.

Only one count was recorded for this clone. The rearrangement uses TRBV19 and TRBJ1-1, with D perhaps TRBD1 (6 bases). The CDR3 is 15 residues long. Germline V gives CDR1 LNHDA, CDR2 SQIVND (reference sequence). Trimming left V 6 bases short and J 2 bases short, with 16 bases between. The CDR3 sequence is CASRSLGQPNTEAFF. The CDR3 nucleotides are TGTGCCAGTAGATCTCTAGGACAGCCCAACACTGAAGCTTTCTTT.

Regarding this clone: Distinct nucleotide sequences in the sample also encode this CDR3. The gene calls are TRBV30 and TRBJ1-3, with D unresolved. This CDR3 spans 11 amino acids. Germline assignment: CDR1 GTSNPN and CDR2 SVGIG (reference sequence). Trimming took off 3 bases at V and 4 bases at J, with 4 bases between the two ends. CDR3 in amino acids: CAWSRGNTIYF. The CDR3, as DNA: TGTGCCTGGAGCCGCGGAAACACCATATATTTT.

This clone was counted only a few times. The chain employs TRBV5-4 and TRBJ1-1; no reliable D call. V was shortened by 0 bases and J by 5 bases, with 5 bases between the two germline ends. Germline CDR1 SGHNT, CDR2 YYREEE (reference sequence). The CDR3 loop spans 12 amino acids. CDR3 in DNA: TGTGCCAGCAGCTTGGGTCTAACTGAAGCTTTCTTT. This translates into CASSLGLTEAFF.

In regard to this clone: This specimen includes other DNA sequences encoding the same CDR3. The chain links TRBV19 to TRBJ1-3, with unresolved D. Germline values: CDR1 LNHDA, CDR2 SQIVND (reference sequence). The CDR3 sequence is 14 residues long. V dropped 1 base and J dropped 0 bases, with 4 bases sitting between them. CDR3 nucleotides: TGTGCCAGTAGTATAGGTGCCTCTGGAAACACCATATATTTT. Translating gives CASSIGASGNTIYF.

The chain is built from TRBV6-1 and TRBJ2-7, with 13 bases fitting TRBD2. The V and J ends lost 7 bases and 6 bases, in that order; junction bases with no gene match: 6. The CDR3 contains 14 residues. Germline V gene data show CDR1 as MNHNS and CDR2 as SASEGT. The CDR3 coding sequence is TGTGCCAGCATACTAGCGGGGGGGCTCGGCGAGCAGTACTTC. It codes for CASILAGGLGEQYF.

The chain combines TRBV10-2 with TRBJ1-6, with 7 bases aligning to TRBD1. The CDR3 length is 17 residues. The germline gives CDR1 WSHSY, CDR2 SAAADI. The trim removed 6 bases at V and 8 bases at J, leaving 16 bases unmatched. CDR3 loop: CASSANTPTGYDSPLHF. The CDR3 DNA sequence: TGCGCCAGCAGCGCTAATACTCCGACAGGGTACGATTCACCCCTCCACTTT.

The chain carries TRBV6-5 and TRBJ1-5; 7 bases align to TRBD1. Germline V gene data show CDR1 as MNHEY and CDR2 as SVGAGI. The length of the CDR3 is 12 residues. V lost 2 bases to trimming and J lost 8 bases; unmatched junction nucleotides: 0. The CDR3 nucleotides read TGTGCCAGCAGTTACCAGGGGGAGCCCCAGCATTTT. Amino acids: CASSYQGEPQHF.